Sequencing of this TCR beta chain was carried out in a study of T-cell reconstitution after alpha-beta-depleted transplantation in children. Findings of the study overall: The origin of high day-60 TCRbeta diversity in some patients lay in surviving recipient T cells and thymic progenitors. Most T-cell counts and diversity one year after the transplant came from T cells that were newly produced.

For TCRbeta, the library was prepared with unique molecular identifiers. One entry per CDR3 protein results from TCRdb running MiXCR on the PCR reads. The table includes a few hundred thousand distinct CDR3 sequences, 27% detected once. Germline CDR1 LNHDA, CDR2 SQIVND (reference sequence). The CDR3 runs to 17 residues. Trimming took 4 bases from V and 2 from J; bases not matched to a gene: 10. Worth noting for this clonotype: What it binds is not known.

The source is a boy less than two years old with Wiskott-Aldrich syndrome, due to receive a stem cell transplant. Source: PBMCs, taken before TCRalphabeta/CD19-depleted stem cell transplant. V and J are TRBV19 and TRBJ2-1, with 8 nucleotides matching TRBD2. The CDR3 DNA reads TGTGCCAGTAGTACTAGCGGGTCCTCGATCACCTACAATGAGCAGTTCTTC. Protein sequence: CASSTSGSSITYNEQFF.